This T cell receptor beta chain was observed in a study of blood T cell repertoires in COVID-19. Study at large: Material from acute and convalescent COVID-19 was sourced from the United States, Italy and Spain. T cells, B-cell-depleted T cells, or PBMCs supplied cDNA or gDNA.

Methods used by the authors: By means of reference gene primer amplification, nucleated cell counts were estimated. Profiled with immunoSEQ multiplex PCR; TCRdb holds only in-frame clones, not every one. V, J and clone size reflect that table, while D and trimming were determined from the DNA. The sample shows roughly 63,000 clones, roughly 74% of them seen only once. Per the germline V gene, CDR1 is SGHNT and CDR2 is YENEEA. Trimming at V came to 0 bases and at J to 4 bases, leaving 14 bases not matched to a gene. This CDR3 has 18 amino acids. The source material was peripheral blood. The chain combines TRBV11-3 with TRBJ2-7; 8 bases are a match to TRBD1. The sequence came from a woman aged 80 or older with acute or convalescent COVID-19. The CDR3 protein is CASSLDEGVWTGSYEQYF. The DNA of the CDR3 is TGTGCCAGCAGCTTAGACGAGGGGGTTTGGACAGGGAGTTACGAGCAGTACTTC.